These T cell receptor beta chains were read from a single sample in a study of blood T cells in healthy people across ages. TCRdb redid the calling of the 5' RACE reads with MiXCR, one entry per CDR3 protein. This sample has hundreds of thousands of distinct CDR3 sequences; more than 20% occur once, and the top ten carry roughly 3.4%. The sequenced sample was blood. Source of these receptors: a man in his sixties or seventies in good health. Each CDR3 is given with its conserved first and last residue. The order of the fields is clone size, V gene, CDR3 length, J gene, D gene, CDR3 protein, CDR3 DNA. The D gene is left open where the match is weak. Part of the rows lack a size; the others show once, few, many or a class for expanded clones.

clone_size: few
v_call: TRBV27
cdr3_length: 14
j_call: TRBJ2-5
d_call: NA
cdr3_aa: CASSYQGSRETQYF
cdr3_nt: TGTGCCAGCAGTTATCAGGGAAGCCGAGAGACCCAGTACTTC

clone_size: NA
v_call: TRBV18
cdr3_length: 15
j_call: TRBJ1-2
d_call: TRBD1
cdr3_aa: CASSPPGTANYGYTF
cdr3_nt: TGTGCCAGCTCACCACCGGGGACAGCTAACTATGGCTACACCTTC

clone_size: few
v_call: TRBV6-2/TRBV6-3
cdr3_length: 15
j_call: TRBJ2-1
d_call: NA
cdr3_aa: CASSYGPDTLNEQFF
cdr3_nt: TGTGCCAGCAGTTACGGGCCGGACACCTTGAATGAGCAGTTCTTC

clone_size: few
v_call: TRBV20-1
cdr3_length: 14
j_call: TRBJ2-3
d_call: TRBD1
cdr3_aa: CSARKDRGFDTQYF
cdr3_nt: TGCAGTGCTAGAAAGGACAGGGGGTTTGATACGCAGTATTTT

clone_size: NA
v_call: TRBV5-1
cdr3_length: 14
j_call: TRBJ2-5
d_call: NA
cdr3_aa: CASNFSGWGETQYF
cdr3_nt: TGCGCCAGCAACTTTAGCGGTTGGGGGGAGACCCAGTACTTC

clone_size: NA
v_call: TRBV5-6
cdr3_length: 16
j_call: TRBJ2-5
d_call: NA
cdr3_aa: CASSLGTANTQETQYF
cdr3_nt: TGTGCCAGCAGCTTGGGGACGGCCAACACACAAGAGACCCAGTACTTC

clone_size: NA
v_call: TRBV20-1
cdr3_length: 12
j_call: TRBJ2-7
d_call: NA
cdr3_aa: CSPPGQSYEQYF
cdr3_nt: TGCTCACCCCCCGGTCAGTCCTACGAGCAGTACTTC

clone_size: many
v_call: TRBV9
cdr3_length: 17
j_call: TRBJ2-7
d_call: TRBD1
cdr3_aa: CASSVSAPDRGNYEQYF
cdr3_nt: TGTGCCAGCAGCGTATCCGCCCCCGACAGGGGGAACTACGAGCAGTACTTC

clone_size: few
v_call: TRBV2
cdr3_length: 15
j_call: TRBJ2-1
d_call: TRBD1
cdr3_aa: CASSQQGGSYNEQFF
cdr3_nt: TGTGCCAGCAGTCAACAGGGGGGATCCTACAATGAGCAGTTCTTC

clone_size: NA
v_call: TRBV29-1
cdr3_length: 12
j_call: TRBJ1-3
d_call: NA
cdr3_aa: CSVEDLANTIYF
cdr3_nt: TGCAGCGTTGAAGATTTGGCAAACACCATATATTTT

clone_size: few
v_call: TRBV5-1
cdr3_length: 13
j_call: TRBJ2-1
d_call: NA
cdr3_aa: CASRWTDYNEQFF
cdr3_nt: TGCGCCAGCAGGTGGACAGATTACAATGAGCAGTTCTTC

clone_size: NA
v_call: TRBV24-1
cdr3_length: 14
j_call: TRBJ2-1
d_call: NA
cdr3_aa: CATNSRDNHNEQFF
cdr3_nt: TGTGCCACCAACAGCCGGGACAACCACAATGAGCAGTTCTTC

clone_size: NA
v_call: TRBV29-1
cdr3_length: 16
j_call: TRBJ2-3
d_call: NA
cdr3_aa: CSVEGRGVLPTDTQYF
cdr3_nt: TGCAGCGTTGAAGGAAGGGGGGTCTTACCCACAGATACGCAGTATTTT

clone_size: many
v_call: TRBV29-1
cdr3_length: 15
j_call: TRBJ2-1
d_call: TRBD2
cdr3_aa: CSVEGTSGSFDEQFF
cdr3_nt: TGCAGCGTCGAAGGGACTAGCGGGAGCTTTGATGAGCAGTTCTTC

clone_size: many
v_call: TRBV11-2
cdr3_length: 15
j_call: TRBJ1-5
d_call: NA
cdr3_aa: CASSQGTTNNQPQHF
cdr3_nt: TGTGCCAGCAGCCAAGGGACCACCAACAATCAGCCCCAGCATTTT

clone_size: few
v_call: TRBV25-1
cdr3_length: 16
j_call: TRBJ1-2
d_call: NA
cdr3_aa: CASSEFGQLSNYGYTF
cdr3_nt: TGTGCCAGCAGTGAATTTGGACAGCTTTCTAACTATGGCTACACCTTC

clone_size: NA
v_call: TRBV5-6
cdr3_length: 15
j_call: TRBJ2-1
d_call: NA
cdr3_aa: CASSLDRFSYNEQFF
cdr3_nt: TGTGCCAGCAGCTTGGATCGGTTCTCCTACAATGAGCAGTTCTTC

clone_size: few
v_call: TRBV28
cdr3_length: 12
j_call: TRBJ1-2
d_call: NA
cdr3_aa: CASSFTVYGYTF
cdr3_nt: TGTGCCAGCAGTTTCACTGTCTATGGCTACACCTTC

clone_size: NA
v_call: TRBV7-2
cdr3_length: 17
j_call: TRBJ2-3
d_call: TRBD1
cdr3_aa: CASSLGAGQGFTDTQYF
cdr3_nt: TGTGCCAGCAGCTTAGGGGCGGGACAGGGCTTCACAGATACGCAGTATTTT

clone_size: NA
v_call: TRBV12-5
cdr3_length: 15
j_call: TRBJ1-1
d_call: NA
cdr3_aa: CASGFGQLKNTEAFF
cdr3_nt: TGTGCTAGTGGCTTTGGACAGCTCAAGAACACTGAAGCTTTCTTT

clone_size: NA
v_call: TRBV4-3
cdr3_length: 14
j_call: TRBJ2-3
d_call: TRBD2
cdr3_aa: CASSQDRGLAGGYF
cdr3_nt: TGCGCCAGCAGCCAAGATCGGGGGCTAGCGGGAGGGTATTTT

clone_size: NA
v_call: TRBV6-5
cdr3_length: 15
j_call: TRBJ2-2
d_call: NA
cdr3_aa: CASSQWGANTGELFF
cdr3_nt: TGTGCCAGCAGTCAGTGGGGGGCGAACACCGGGGAGCTGTTTTTT

clone_size: few
v_call: TRBV24-1
cdr3_length: 15
j_call: TRBJ1-2
d_call: NA
cdr3_aa: CATSDPKQGSYGYTF
cdr3_nt: TGTGCCACCAGTGATCCCAAACAGGGTAGTTATGGCTACACCTTC

clone_size: NA
v_call: TRBV6-2/TRBV6-3
cdr3_length: 14
j_call: TRBJ2-7
d_call: TRBD2
cdr3_aa: CASTKTSGRDEQYF
cdr3_nt: TGTGCCAGCACCAAGACTAGCGGGAGAGACGAACAGTACTTC

clone_size: NA
v_call: TRBV29-1
cdr3_length: 13
j_call: TRBJ2-5
d_call: NA
cdr3_aa: CSVGTQGWETQYF
cdr3_nt: TGCAGCGTTGGGACTCAGGGTTGGGAGACCCAGTACTTC

clone_size: NA
v_call: TRBV5-1
cdr3_length: 14
j_call: TRBJ2-7
d_call: NA
cdr3_aa: CASSLAQTPGEQYF
cdr3_nt: TGCGCCAGCAGCTTGGCCCAAACCCCCGGGGAGCAGTACTTC

clone_size: NA
v_call: TRBV27
cdr3_length: 15
j_call: TRBJ2-7
d_call: NA
cdr3_aa: CASSFLPGYPYEQYF
cdr3_nt: TGTGCCAGCAGTTTTTTGCCGGGTTACCCCTACGAGCAGTACTTC

clone_size: NA
v_call: TRBV6-6
cdr3_length: 13
j_call: TRBJ2-1
d_call: NA
cdr3_aa: CASRDGGLNEQFF
cdr3_nt: TGTGCCAGCAGGGATGGGGGACTCAATGAGCAGTTCTTC

clone_size: few
v_call: TRBV4-1
cdr3_length: 14
j_call: TRBJ2-5
d_call: TRBD2
cdr3_aa: CASSQEAGLETQYF
cdr3_nt: TGCGCCAGCAGCCAAGAAGCGGGACTAGAGACCCAGTACTTC

clone_size: NA
v_call: TRBV20-1
cdr3_length: 12
j_call: TRBJ2-3
d_call: NA
cdr3_aa: CSAAPSTDTQYF
cdr3_nt: TGCAGTGCCGCCCCTAGCACAGATACGCAGTATTTT

clone_size: few
v_call: TRBV5-1
cdr3_length: 14
j_call: TRBJ1-1
d_call: NA
cdr3_aa: CASTLNSKNTEAFF
cdr3_nt: TGCGCCAGCACCCTAAATTCTAAAAACACTGAAGCTTTCTTT

clone_size: few
v_call: TRBV6-2/TRBV6-3
cdr3_length: 15
j_call: TRBJ2-3
d_call: NA
cdr3_aa: CASSYEEGFGDTQYF
cdr3_nt: TGTGCCAGCAGTTACGAGGAGGGGTTCGGAGATACGCAGTATTTT

clone_size: NA
v_call: TRBV20-1
cdr3_length: 12
j_call: TRBJ1-5
d_call: NA
cdr3_aa: CSAPTYNQPQHF
cdr3_nt: TGCAGTGCCCCGACGTACAATCAGCCCCAGCATTTT

clone_size: many
v_call: TRBV3-1
cdr3_length: 15
j_call: TRBJ2-2
d_call: TRBD2
cdr3_aa: CASSPSSGNTGELFF
cdr3_nt: TGTGCCAGCAGCCCTTCTAGCGGGAACACCGGGGAGCTGTTTTTT

clone_size: NA
v_call: TRBV4-2
cdr3_length: 19
j_call: TRBJ2-4
d_call: NA
cdr3_aa: CASSQDWAGDSLAKNIQYF
cdr3_nt: TGTGCCAGCAGCCAAGATTGGGCCGGGGACTCGCTAGCCAAAAACATTCAGTACTTC

clone_size: NA
v_call: TRBV2
cdr3_length: 16
j_call: TRBJ2-4
d_call: NA
cdr3_aa: CASNQEATLAKNIQYF
cdr3_nt: TGTGCCAGCAACCAAGAGGCTACCTTAGCCAAAAACATTCAGTACTTC

clone_size: NA
v_call: TRBV3-1
cdr3_length: 14
j_call: TRBJ2-4
d_call: TRBD1
cdr3_aa: CVSSPRQGANIQYF
cdr3_nt: TGTGTCAGCAGCCCGAGACAGGGGGCGAACATTCAGTACTTC

clone_size: many
v_call: TRBV29-1
cdr3_length: 13
j_call: TRBJ2-5
d_call: NA
cdr3_aa: CSVELGYQETQYF
cdr3_nt: TGCAGCGTTGAACTCGGGTACCAAGAGACCCAGTACTTC

clone_size: few
v_call: TRBV5-1
cdr3_length: 15
j_call: TRBJ2-5
d_call: NA
cdr3_aa: CASSLGGALPETQYF
cdr3_nt: TGCGCCAGCAGCTTGGGGGGGGCGCTTCCAGAGACCCAGTACTTC

clone_size: few
v_call: TRBV5-6
cdr3_length: 15
j_call: TRBJ2-1
d_call: TRBD2
cdr3_aa: CASSLVRTSRNEQFF
cdr3_nt: TGTGCCAGCAGCTTGGTGAGGACTAGCCGTAATGAGCAGTTCTTC

clone_size: NA
v_call: TRBV5-1
cdr3_length: 15
j_call: TRBJ2-6
d_call: TRBD1
cdr3_aa: CASSLPGGGANVLTF
cdr3_nt: TGCGCCAGCAGCTTACCAGGGGGTGGGGCCAACGTCCTGACTTTC

clone_size: few
v_call: TRBV20-1
cdr3_length: 13
j_call: TRBJ1-5
d_call: NA
cdr3_aa: CSASGGTSRPQHF
cdr3_nt: TGCAGTGCTAGTGGGGGAACCAGCCGGCCCCAGCATTTT

clone_size: few
v_call: TRBV3-1
cdr3_length: 17
j_call: TRBJ2-5
d_call: TRBD2
cdr3_aa: CASSQDLRASGSETQYF
cdr3_nt: TGTGCCAGCAGCCAAGATCTTCGGGCTAGCGGTTCAGAGACCCAGTACTTC

clone_size: NA
v_call: TRBV6-6
cdr3_length: 14
j_call: TRBJ2-2
d_call: NA
cdr3_aa: CASSYVDSTGELFF
cdr3_nt: TGTGCCAGCAGTTACGTCGACTCTACCGGGGAGCTGTTTTTT

clone_size: many
v_call: TRBV28
cdr3_length: 16
j_call: TRBJ2-1
d_call: TRBD2
cdr3_aa: CASSPTTSGKINEQFF
cdr3_nt: TGTGCCAGCAGTCCAACGACTAGCGGGAAGATCAATGAGCAGTTCTTC

clone_size: NA
v_call: TRBV9
cdr3_length: 14
j_call: TRBJ2-5
d_call: NA
cdr3_aa: CASSPQVAGETQYF
cdr3_nt: TGTGCCAGCAGCCCTCAGGTCGCGGGGGAGACCCAGTACTTC

clone_size: NA
v_call: TRBV3-1
cdr3_length: 14
j_call: TRBJ1-2
d_call: TRBD1
cdr3_aa: CASSYRGQTYGYTF
cdr3_nt: TGTGCCAGCAGTTACAGGGGACAGACCTATGGCTACACCTTC

clone_size: NA
v_call: TRBV12-3/TRBV12-4
cdr3_length: 11
j_call: TRBJ2-1
d_call: NA
cdr3_aa: CASSFSGEQFF
cdr3_nt: TGTGCCAGCAGTTTCTCTGGAGAACAGTTCTTC

clone_size: NA
v_call: TRBV20-1
cdr3_length: 12
j_call: TRBJ2-5
d_call: NA
cdr3_aa: CSARAEQETQYF
cdr3_nt: TGCAGTGCTAGAGCGGAGCAAGAGACCCAGTACTTC